These 32 T cell receptor beta chains originate from one sample sequenced in a study of siplizumab effects on memory and regulatory T cells. The data were produced by immunoSEQ multiplex PCR, yet TCRdb's version contains in-frame clones alone and is incomplete. Of some 110,000 clones listed, 94% are singletons. The sample comprised non-Treg CD4+ T cells sorted from blood. These receptors all stem from a human donor in good health.

The chain links TRBV5-1 to TRBJ1-1, with 11 bases fitting TRBD1. From germline, CDR1 is SGHRS and CDR2 YFSETQ. The CDR3 length is 15 residues. V shed 3 bases, J shed 4 bases, and the junction held 5 bases outside the gene matches. CDR3 sequence reads: CASSWDRGIGTEAFF. The CDR3 DNA reads as TGCGCCAGCAGCTGGGACAGGGGGATCGGCACTGAAGCTTTCTTT.

The sample holds one count of this clone. A read error may produce the germline difference seen at one junction end. The chain is built from TRBV5-4 and TRBJ2-7; TRBD2 aligns across 10 bases. The CDR3 covers 15 residues. The V gene's germline CDR1 is SGHNT and CDR2 YYREEE (reference sequence). CDR3 nucleotide sequence: TGTGCCAGCAGCCGTCTAGCGGGAGACTCCCACGAGCAGTACTTC. Its translation is CASSRLAGDSHEQYF. Full variable domain (rest looked up from reference TRBV5-4 and TRBJ2-7): ETGVTQSPTHLIKTRGQQVTLRCSSQSGHNTVSWYQQALGQGPQFIFQYYREEENGRGNFPPRFSGLQFPNYSSELNVNALELDDSALYLCASSRLAGDSHEQYFGPGTRLTVT.

Remarks on this clone: One end of the junction does not line up with germline, which may come from a read error. The V call is TRBV7-8, the J call TRBJ2-7; 7 bases are a match to TRBD2. The CDR3 loop spans 12 amino acids. CDR1 is SGHVS, CDR2 FQNEAQ, per germline. In DNA form, the CDR3 reads TGTGCCAGCAGCCTCGAGCGGGAAGGTCGGAACTTC. It specifies CASSLEREGRNF.

The chain combines TRBV16 with TRBJ2-1; D might be TRBD2 (5 bases). The V and J ends lost 2 bases and 6 bases respectively, with 17 bases between them. CDR3 length equals 16 residues. From germline, CDR1 is KGHSY and CDR2 FQNENV. CDR3 sequence (DNA): TGTGCCAGCAGCCAAGATGGTGGGAGTCGGTTCAATGAGCAGTTCTTC. This sequence encodes CASSQDGGSRFNEQFF.

This sequence joins TRBV4-2 and TRBJ2-7; D perhaps matches TRBD2 (6 bases). The CDR3 extends over 17 amino acids. V was pared by 4 bases and J by 5 bases, with 24 bases between. Germline V CDR1 and CDR2: LGHNA, YNFKEQ. The CDR3 reads CASSPPPGAVELDEQYF. For the CDR3, the DNA is TGTGCCAGCAGCCCCCCCCCGGGAGCCGTCGAATTGGACGAGCAGTACTTC.

This chain joins TRBV28 and TRBJ1-5; 8 bases agree with TRBD1. The CDR3 loop spans 18 amino acids. V lost 6 bases and J lost 5; bases outside the gene matches: 18. Germline CDR1 and CDR2: MDHEN and SYDVKM. This CDR3 is CASRSGTGRRPRDQPQHF. The DNA of the CDR3 is TGTGCCAGCAGGTCCGGGACAGGAAGACGCCCTCGCGATCAGCCCCAGCATTTT.

The rearrangement links TRBV7-9 to TRBJ2-7, with TRBD1 matching 7 bases. Germline trimming cut 3 bases from V and 6 bases from J; bases unmatched to any gene: 5. Germline CDR1 reads SEHNR; CDR2 reads FQNEAQ (reference sequence). CDR3 length equals 13 residues. The CDR3 reads CASSFTGEGEQYF. The CDR3 DNA follows: TGTGCCAGCAGCTTTACAGGGGAAGGCGAGCAGTACTTC.

The chain has TRBV12-5 and TRBJ2-5; possibly TRBD2 for D (6 bases). CDR3 length: 15 amino acids. V was pared by 0 bases and J by 2 bases, with 10 bases between. Per the germline V gene, CDR1 is LGHNT and CDR2 is FRNRAP. Written as DNA, the CDR3 is TGTGCTAGTGGTTTGGTTACCGGACTACAAGAGACCCAGTACTTC. Translated: CASGLVTGLQETQYF. Full variable domain (rest looked up from reference TRBV12-5 and TRBJ2-5): DARVTQTPRHKVTEMGQEVTMRCQPILGHNTVFWYRQTMMQGLELLAYFRNRAPLDDSGMPKDRFSAEMPDATLATLKIQPSEPRDSAVYFCASGLVTGLQETQYFGPGTRLLVL.

This clone was seen once. This chain joins TRBV18 and TRBJ2-2; 10 bases match TRBD1. The ends lost 0 bases at V and 4 bases at J; junction bases unmatched: 2. Germline CDR1 and CDR2: KGHSH and LQKENI. The CDR3 extends over 16 amino acids. CDR3 nucleotide sequence: TGTGCCAGCTCACCACCGGGGACAGGGGCCACCGGGGAGCTGTTTTTT. Translating it yields CASSPPGTGATGELFF.

The genes are TRBV6-5 and TRBJ2-5; TRBD1 matches at 7 bases. Trimming took 5 bases from V and 6 from J; bases not matched to a gene: 9. The CDR3 has 14 residues. CDR1 is MNHEY, CDR2 SVGAGI, per germline. The CDR3 protein is CASSPDRVVKTQYF. CDR3 DNA sequence: TGTGCCAGCAGTCCAGACAGGGTGGTAAAGACCCAGTACTTC.

This chain links TRBV11-2 with TRBJ2-7, with 7 positions matching TRBD2. CDR3 length: 16 amino acids. The trim removed 6 bases at V and 3 bases at J, leaving 14 bases unmatched. Looked up from germline, CDR1 is SGHAT and CDR2 is FQNNGV. CDR3 region: CASRNTYGGRDYEQYF. In DNA form, the CDR3 reads TGTGCCAGCAGAAACACGTATGGGGGGAGGGACTACGAGCAGTACTTC.

The V and J genes are TRBV7-2 and TRBJ2-7, with 10 bases matching TRBD2. The CDR3 is 14 amino acids. Per the germline V gene, CDR1 is SGHTA and CDR2 is FQGNSA. V trimming: 3 bases; J trimming: 2 bases; junction bases outside the gene matches: 1. The CDR3, as DNA: TGTGCCAGCAGCTTTAGCGGGGGGACCTACGAGCAGTACTTC. This codes for CASSFSGGTYEQYF.

The genes are TRBV4-2 and TRBJ2-5, with 12 nucleotides matching TRBD2. The CDR3 runs to 17 residues. Germline CDR1 reads LGHNA; CDR2 reads YNFKEQ. Germline trimming cut 0 bases from V and 2 bases from J; bases unmatched to any gene: 4. The CDR3 DNA sequence: TGTGCCAGCAGCCAAGATTCGGGGACTAGCGGGCAAGAGACCCAGTACTTC. Its protein product is CASSQDSGTSGQETQYF.

The chain's CDR3 is CASSEIRKDTQYF. The CDR3 DNA reads as TGTGCCAGCAGTGAAATCCGCAAAGATACGCAGTATTTT. The rearrangement uses TRBV6-1 and TRBJ2-3, with no clear D. The CDR3 covers 13 residues. V dropped 2 bases and J dropped 5 bases, with 8 bases sitting between them. Germline V gene data show CDR1 as MNHNS and CDR2 as SASEGT.

V and J are TRBV7-8 and TRBJ2-3, with a weak D call TRBD2 (5 bases). Per germline, CDR1 SGHVS and CDR2 FQNEAQ. This CDR3 has 14 residues. Trimming cost V 5 bases and J 8 bases, with 17 bases left between them. CDR3 loop: CASSPRSEGRTQYF. CDR3 in DNA: TGTGCCAGCAGCCCTAGGAGTGAGGGTCGTACGCAGTATTTT.

The J gene is TRBJ1-6, the V gene TRBV6-5, with TRBD1 matching over 7 bases. The CDR3 spans 13 residues. Germline V gene lookup returns CDR1 MNHEY and CDR2 SVGAGI. Trimming at V came to 6 bases and at J to 11 bases, leaving 7 bases not matched to a gene. CDR3 region: CASRETGSPPLHF. The CDR3 DNA reads TGTGCCAGCAGAGAGACAGGGAGTCCACCCCTCCACTTT.

This CDR3 is CAWSVHATGYEQYF. In DNA, the CDR3 is TGTGCCTGGAGTGTACATGCGACAGGCTACGAGCAGTACTTC. The V and J genes are TRBV30 and TRBJ2-7; D might be TRBD1 (6 bases). This CDR3 has 14 amino acids. V lost 0 bases and J lost 3, with 12 bases in between. Per germline, CDR1 GTSNPN and CDR2 SVGIG (reference sequence). The full variable domain, rest sourced from reference TRBV30 and TRBJ2-7, is SQTIHQWPATLVQPVGSPLSLECTVEGTSNPNLYWYRQAAGRGLQLLFYSVGIGQISSEVPQNLSASRPQDRQFILSSKKLLLSDSGFYLCAWSVHATGYEQYFGPGTRLTVT.

The chain combines TRBV19 with TRBJ1-1; D is ambiguous. The V and J ends lost 2 bases and 7 bases respectively, with 8 bases between them. Germline CDR1 and CDR2: LNHDA and SQIVND (reference sequence). The CDR3 totals 12 residues. DNA for the CDR3: TGTGCCAGTAGTATAAACCCGGATGAAGCTTTCTTT. As protein: CASSINPDEAFF.

This chain connects TRBV2 to TRBJ2-7, with 10 bases aligning to TRBD1. The junction had 7 bases not matched to a gene; V was cut back by 3 bases and J by 5 bases. From germline, CDR1 is SNHLY and CDR2 FYNNEI. The CDR3 contains 15 residues. This CDR3 is CASSEPGTGVDEQYF. The CDR3 bases are TGTGCCAGCAGTGAGCCCGGGACAGGGGTAGACGAGCAGTACTTC.

Comments on this clone: Other DNA sequences in this sample translate to the same CDR3. V usage is TRBV4-1 and J usage is TRBJ1-2; D might be TRBD1 (5 bases). Deletions cut 0 bases from V and 5 bases from J, with 16 bases between. The CDR3 covers 16 residues. The germline V gene encodes CDR1 MGHRA and CDR2 YSYEKL. CDR3 DNA sequence: TGCGCCAGCAGCCAAGAAACGGGGTCGGGGGGGTATGGCTACACCTTC. Protein: CASSQETGSGGYGYTF.

V gene TRBV7-8 combines with J gene TRBJ2-1; tentative D call: TRBD2 (5 bases). Germline loops: CDR1 SGHVS, CDR2 FQNEAQ. Trimming pared 1 base from V and 7 bases from J, leaving 11 bases between. The CDR3 loop spans 14 amino acids. Written as DNA, the CDR3 is TGTGCCAGCAGCTTAGTGGAGACTAAGAATGAGCAGTTCTTC. Protein product: CASSLVETKNEQFF.

The V call is TRBV2, the J call TRBJ2-7; weak D call: TRBD1 (7 bases). With 8 bases removed from V and 2 bases from J, the gap between germline ends came to 13 bases. Germline lookup yields CDR1 SNHLY and CDR2 FYNNEI. The CDR3 extends over 13 amino acids. The CDR3: CASGQGGPYEQYF. The CDR3 region has the DNA TGTGCCAGCGGCCAGGGGGGCCCCTACGAGCAGTACTTC. The full variable domain, in which reference TRBV2 and TRBJ2-7 provide the parts outside the CDR3, is EPEVTQTPSHQVTQMGQEVILRCVPISNHLYFYWYRQILGQKVEFLVSFYNNEISEKSEIFDDQFSVERPDGSNFTLKIRSTKLEDSAMYFCASGQGGPYEQYFGPGTRLTVT.

The chain couples TRBV11-2 to TRBJ2-5; D unclear. V lost 5 bases and J lost 4, with 11 bases in between. From germline, CDR1 is SGHAT and CDR2 FQNNGV. This CDR3 has 13 amino acids. CDR3 DNA sequence: TGTGCCAGCAGCCGAGCGACCGCAGAGACCCAGTACTTC. Amino acid sequence: CASSRATAETQYF.

The CDR3 spells CASSPMTGQGETQYF. CDR3 nucleotides: TGTGCCAGCAGCCCAATGACAGGGCAAGGAGAGACCCAGTACTTC. The chain carries TRBV7-9 and TRBJ2-5, with 7 bases lining up with TRBD1. CDR3 length: 15 amino acids. The germline CDR1 and CDR2 sequences are SEHNR and FQNEAQ (reference sequence). J gave up 4 bases and V 5 bases, and 10 bases lay outside the gene matches.

The chain recombines TRBV6-1 with TRBJ1-2; D gene uncertain. V was clipped by 1 base and J by 0 bases, with 6 bases between them. The germline gives CDR1 MNHNS, CDR2 SASEGT. The CDR3 runs to 14 residues. The CDR3 coding sequence is TGTGCCAGCAGTGAAGGGTGGGCTAACTATGGCTACACCTTC. This translates into CASSEGWANYGYTF.

The CDR3 DNA is TGCGCCAGCAGCAGAGGGACAGACGCTAACTATGGCTACACCTTC. Translation gives CASSRGTDANYGYTF. The chain links TRBV5-1 to TRBJ1-2; 7 bases match TRBD1. Looked up from germline, CDR1 is SGHRS and CDR2 is YFSETQ. J gave up 0 bases and V 4 bases, and 6 bases lay outside the gene matches. The length of the CDR3 is 15 residues.

This clone was picked up one time. This chain links TRBV2 with TRBJ2-3; D uncertain. Germline V lookup: CDR1 SNHLY, CDR2 FYNNEI. This CDR3 is built from 13 residues. V was trimmed by 6 bases and J by 2 bases, leaving 9 bases between them. CDR3 nucleotide sequence: TGTGCCAGCAGCGCCCGGATCACAGATACGCAGTATTTT. This codes for CASSARITDTQYF.

This sequence joins TRBV2 and TRBJ1-1; D not resolved. Trimming removed 2 bases at V and 11 bases at J, with 12 bases between. The germline V gene encodes CDR1 SNHLY and CDR2 FYNNEI. The CDR3 contains 12 residues. CDR3 loop: CASSEQPGVAFF. CDR3 DNA: TGTGCCAGCAGTGAACAACCCGGTGTGGCTTTCTTT.

The chain has TRBV18 and TRBJ1-1, with D possibly TRBD1 on 6 matching bases. Trimming stripped 2 bases from V and 1 base from J, with 14 bases between. This CDR3 contains 16 residues. Germline V gene sequence: CDR1 KGHSH, CDR2 LQKENI. CDR3 residues: CASSPTLLQGNTEAFF. Here the CDR3 DNA reads TGTGCCAGCTCACCAACCCTATTACAGGGGAACACTGAAGCTTTCTTT.

The chain uses TRBV7-9 and TRBJ2-5; TRBD2 is a possible D gene (6 bases). The CDR3 sequence is 15 residues long. Germline V gene lookup returns CDR1 SEHNR and CDR2 FQNEAQ (reference sequence). V lost 5 bases, J lost 4 bases, and 17 bases lay in between. CDR3 amino acids: CASSQRGAEGETQYF. CDR3 DNA sequence: TGTGCCAGCAGCCAGAGAGGGGCGGAGGGAGAGACCCAGTACTTC.

Written as DNA, the CDR3 is TGCGCCAGCAGCCAGCGCCTGGACATCAGCTCCTACGAGCAGTACTTC. Protein: CASSQRLDISSYEQYF. The gene calls are TRBV4-1 and TRBJ2-7; possible D gene TRBD1, 5 bases. V lost 3 bases, J lost 0 bases, and 15 bases lay in between. There are 16 residues in the CDR3. Germline V gene lookup returns CDR1 MGHRA and CDR2 YSYEKL.

This clone has only one observation. The DNA for the CDR3 is TGTGCCAGCAGCTCCATCACAGAATGGGCCAACGTCCTGACTTTC. The encoded protein is CASSSITEWANVLTF. The chain links TRBV5-6 to TRBJ2-6; D gene ambiguous. Germline CDR1 reads SGHDT; CDR2 reads YYEEEE. Trimming left V 3 bases short and J 5 bases short, with 12 bases between. The CDR3 contains 15 residues. Full variable domain (missing parts from reference TRBV5-6 and TRBJ2-6): DAGVTQSPTHLIKTRGQQVTLRCSPKSGHDTVSWYQQALGQGPQFIFQYYEEEERQRGNFPDRFSGHQFPNYSSELNVNALLLGDSALYLCASSSITEWANVLTFGAGSRLTVL.